The sequence of this T cell receptor beta chain was determined in a study of T cells in Graves' hyperthyroidism and ophthalmopathy. This CDR3 spans 15 amino acids. Trimming stripped 1 base from V and 1 base from J, with 10 bases between. Germline V gene data show CDR1 as MNHNS and CDR2 as SASEGT. The CDR3 regions of TCR beta were amplified from RNA transcripts. Initially, a first-round RT-PCR of the TCR CDR3 employed the HTBI primer set. TCRdb passed the multiplex PCR reads through MiXCR, listing each CDR3 protein once. The sample consists of 650,000 to 850,000 distinct CDR3 sequences, roughly 20% of them appearing once. This clonotype occurred a few times.

This chain connects TRBV6-1 to TRBJ2-5; D remains ambiguous. The specimen was blood. This TCR was sampled from a woman in her forties or fifties with Graves' hyperthyroidism that later progressed to Graves' ophthalmopathy. CDR3 in amino acids: CASSEGVYSQETQYF. The CDR3 bases are TGTGCCAGCAGTGAAGGTGTGTACTCCCAAGAGACCCAGTACTTC.